What follows describes a single T cell receptor beta chain. The target antigen is unknown. The PCR was carried out with 60 Vbeta primers and 13 Jbeta primers. Some clones are missing from TCRdb's copy, which holds only in-frame ones; the method was immunoSEQ multiplex PCR. The table includes tens of thousands of clones, around 72% detected once. This sample stems from a study of cytomegalovirus exposure and HLA in healthy donors. Study-level points and caveats: One later analysis reportedly identified an Asian-associated ancestry cluster that showed fewer N-insertions than the roughly 670-donor mean.

Per germline, CDR1 MGHDK and CDR2 SYGVNS. Unmatched junction bases numbered 1, after V lost 4 bases and J lost 5 bases. The CDR3 sequence is 13 residues long. Sequencing was performed on PBMCs. V gene TRBV25-1 combines with J gene TRBJ1-1; 10 bases align to TRBD1. The source of this sequence is a male donor in good health and CMV-seropositive. CDR3 sequence reads: CASSGDRGTEAFF. The CDR3 DNA is TGTGCCAGCAGTGGGGACAGGGGAACTGAAGCTTTCTTT.